Included here is one T cell receptor beta chain sequence, with context. The CDR3 ends on some other residue instead of the conserved phenylalanine or tryptophan, so this is likely a read error. RNA was extracted from bulk tissue without any cell sorting. This entry comes from a study of tumor and adjacent non-tumor tissue in lung cancer. Study details: Patients comprised roughly 12 adenocarcinoma, 2 squamous cell carcinoma and 1 small cell lung cancer.

The library came from three nested PCR rounds adapted from ARM-PCR protocols. TCRdb re-called the multiplex PCR reads with MiXCR, one entry per CDR3 protein. In the table there are 220,000 or so distinct CDR3 sequences, 60% to 85% of which are singletons. Per germline, CDR1 DFQATT and CDR2 SNEGSKA (reference sequence). Trimming cost V 2 bases and J 4 bases, with 11 bases left between them. The CDR3 runs 13 residues. This chain links TRBV20-1 with TRBJ1-1, with unresolved D. Sequencing input: lung tumor tissue. The TCR originated in a man between 60 and 75 years old with non-small cell lung cancer. DNA of the CDR3: TGCAGTGCTAGAAAGGACGGGAGCACTGAAGCTTTCCTT. Protein: CSARKDGSTEAFL.